This T cell receptor beta chain appears in the sequencing data of a study of CD8 T cells in ankylosing spondylitis. This clonotype was picked up a small number of times. As yet, its antigen is unknown. Study results and limitations: Disease-linked clones were found to be CD8+ and relatively rare in peripheral blood. Some motif variants had been reported before (in reactive arthritis synovial fluid and blood). Fewer than ten highly homologous variants made up a TCR beta motif that seemed to typify ankylosing spondylitis blood. Significant enrichment of disease-linked clones was reportedly seen in matched ankylosing spondylitis synovial fluid.

Making the TCR beta libraries involved quantitative 5'-RACE with molecular barcodes. TCRdb used MiXCR to reprocess the 5' RACE reads, holding one entry per CDR3 protein. The repertoire includes about 390,000 distinct CDR3 sequences, around 20% of them detected once, and roughly a sixth sits in the top ten. Trimming cost V 3 bases and J 8 bases; bases outside gene matches: 12. Germline CDR1 and CDR2: SNHLY and FYNNEI. The CDR3 spans 17 residues. The sequencing sample was made of blood, either unsorted or a sorted T cell fraction (not recorded which). This sequence originates from a male donor with ankylosing spondylitis. The chain recombines TRBV2 with TRBJ2-1; TRBD2 aligns across 11 bases. For the CDR3, the DNA is TGTGCCAGCAGTGATTCCCTAGCGGGAGGACGGGGCGATGAGCAGTTCTTC. It is translated as CASSDSLAGGRGDEQFF.